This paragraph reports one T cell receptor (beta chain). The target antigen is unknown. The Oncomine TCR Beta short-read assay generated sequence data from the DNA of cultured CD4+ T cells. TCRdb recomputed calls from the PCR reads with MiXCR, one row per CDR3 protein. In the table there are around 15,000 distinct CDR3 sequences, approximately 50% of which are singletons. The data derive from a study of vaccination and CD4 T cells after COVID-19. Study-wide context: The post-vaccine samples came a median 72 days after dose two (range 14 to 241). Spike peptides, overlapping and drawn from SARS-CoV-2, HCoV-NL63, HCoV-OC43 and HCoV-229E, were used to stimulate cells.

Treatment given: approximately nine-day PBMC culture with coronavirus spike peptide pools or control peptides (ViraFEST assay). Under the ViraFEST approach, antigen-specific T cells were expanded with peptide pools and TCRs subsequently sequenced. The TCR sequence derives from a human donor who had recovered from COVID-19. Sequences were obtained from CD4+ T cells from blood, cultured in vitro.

CDR3 amino acids: CASSLGLAMETQYF. In DNA form, the CDR3 reads TGTGCCAGCAGCCTGGGACTAGCGATGGAGACCCAGTACTTC. The chain carries TRBV5-4 and TRBJ2-5; TRBD2 aligns across 10 bases. Germline V gene sequence: CDR1 SGHNT, CDR2 YYREEE (reference sequence). J was trimmed by 5 bases and V by 4 bases; bases with no gene match: 5. This CDR3 is 14 amino acids long.